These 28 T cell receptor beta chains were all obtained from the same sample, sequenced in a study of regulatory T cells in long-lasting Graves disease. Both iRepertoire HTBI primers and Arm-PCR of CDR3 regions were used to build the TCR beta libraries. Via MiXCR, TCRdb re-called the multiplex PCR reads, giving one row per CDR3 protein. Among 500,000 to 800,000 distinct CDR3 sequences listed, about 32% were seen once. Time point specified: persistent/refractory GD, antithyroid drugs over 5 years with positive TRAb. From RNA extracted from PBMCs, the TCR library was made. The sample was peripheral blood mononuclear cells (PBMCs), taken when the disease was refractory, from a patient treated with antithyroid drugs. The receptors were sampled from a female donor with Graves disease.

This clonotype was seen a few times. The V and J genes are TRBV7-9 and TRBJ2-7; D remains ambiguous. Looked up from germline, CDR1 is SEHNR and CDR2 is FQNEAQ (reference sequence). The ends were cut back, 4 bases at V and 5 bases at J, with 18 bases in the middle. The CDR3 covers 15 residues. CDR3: CASSSHTGSRHEQYF. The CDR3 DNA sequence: TGTGCCAGCAGCTCCCACACCGGCTCTAGACACGAGCAGTACTTC.

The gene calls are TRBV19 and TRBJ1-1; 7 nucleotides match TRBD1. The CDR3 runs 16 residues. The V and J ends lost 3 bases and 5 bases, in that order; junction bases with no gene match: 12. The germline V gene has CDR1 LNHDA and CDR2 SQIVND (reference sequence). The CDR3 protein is CASSIPSTGRGTEAFF. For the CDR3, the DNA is TGTGCCAGTAGTATTCCCTCGACAGGGCGCGGAACTGAAGCTTTCTTT.

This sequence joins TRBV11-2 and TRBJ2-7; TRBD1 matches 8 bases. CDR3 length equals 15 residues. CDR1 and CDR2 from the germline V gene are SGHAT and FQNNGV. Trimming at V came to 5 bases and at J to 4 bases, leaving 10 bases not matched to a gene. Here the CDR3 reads CASSRGTGDSYEQYF. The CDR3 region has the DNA TGTGCCAGCAGCCGTGGGACAGGAGACTCTTACGAGCAGTACTTC.

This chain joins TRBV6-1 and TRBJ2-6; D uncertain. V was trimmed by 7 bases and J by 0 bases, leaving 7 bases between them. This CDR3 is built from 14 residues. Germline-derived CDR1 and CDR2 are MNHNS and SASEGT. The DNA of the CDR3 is TGTGCCAGCAAAAAGGGCTCTGGGGCCAACGTCCTGACTTTC. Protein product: CASKKGSGANVLTF.

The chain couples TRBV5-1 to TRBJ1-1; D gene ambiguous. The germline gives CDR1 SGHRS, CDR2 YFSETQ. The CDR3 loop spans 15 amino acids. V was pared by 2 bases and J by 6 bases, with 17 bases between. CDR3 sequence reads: CASSFQLQGGAEAFF. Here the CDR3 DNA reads TGCGCCAGCAGCTTTCAACTCCAAGGTGGGGCTGAAGCTTTCTTT.

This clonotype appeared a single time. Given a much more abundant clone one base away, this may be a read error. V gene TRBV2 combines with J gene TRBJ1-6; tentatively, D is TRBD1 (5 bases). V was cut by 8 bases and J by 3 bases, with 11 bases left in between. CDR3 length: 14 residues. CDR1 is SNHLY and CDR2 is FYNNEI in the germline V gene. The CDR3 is CASDGDGYNSPLHF. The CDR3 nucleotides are TGTGCCAGCGATGGGGACGGCTATAATTCACCCCTCCACTTT.

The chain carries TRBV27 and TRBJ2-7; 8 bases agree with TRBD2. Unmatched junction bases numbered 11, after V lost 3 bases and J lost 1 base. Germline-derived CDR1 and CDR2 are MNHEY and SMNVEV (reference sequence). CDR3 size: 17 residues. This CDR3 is CASSFRFSTSASYEQYF. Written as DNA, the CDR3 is TGTGCCAGCAGTTTTCGGTTCTCGACTAGCGCTTCCTACGAGCAGTACTTC.

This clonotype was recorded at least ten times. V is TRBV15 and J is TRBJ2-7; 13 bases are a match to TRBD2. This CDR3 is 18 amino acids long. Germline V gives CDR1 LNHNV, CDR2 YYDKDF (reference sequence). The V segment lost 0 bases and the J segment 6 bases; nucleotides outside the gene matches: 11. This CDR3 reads CATSRDLEIGLAGVEQYF. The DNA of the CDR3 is TGTGCCACCAGCAGAGATTTAGAGATTGGACTAGCGGGAGTCGAGCAGTACTTC.

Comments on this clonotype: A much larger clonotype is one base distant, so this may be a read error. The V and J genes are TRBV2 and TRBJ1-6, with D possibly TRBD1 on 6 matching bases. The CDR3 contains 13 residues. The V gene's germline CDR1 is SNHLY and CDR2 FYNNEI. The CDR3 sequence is CASRERGGAEALF. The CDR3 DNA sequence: TGTGCCAGCAGAGAACGGGGGGGCGCTGAAGCTCTCTTT. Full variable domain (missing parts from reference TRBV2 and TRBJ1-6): EPEVTQTPSHQVTQMGQEVILRCVPISNHLYFYWYRQILGQKVEFLVSFYNNEISEKSEIFDDQFSVERPDGSNFTLKIRSTKLEDSAMYFCASRERGGAEALFGNGTRLTVT.

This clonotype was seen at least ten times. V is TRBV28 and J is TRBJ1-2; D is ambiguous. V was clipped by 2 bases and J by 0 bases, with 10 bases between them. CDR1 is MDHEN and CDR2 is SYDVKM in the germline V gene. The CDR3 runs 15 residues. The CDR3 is CASSLEVGSNYGYTF. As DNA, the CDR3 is TGTGCCAGCAGTTTAGAGGTGGGGTCTAACTATGGCTACACCTTC.

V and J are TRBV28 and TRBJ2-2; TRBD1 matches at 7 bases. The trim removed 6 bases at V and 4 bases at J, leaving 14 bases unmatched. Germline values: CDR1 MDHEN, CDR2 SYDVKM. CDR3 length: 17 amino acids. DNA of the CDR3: TGTGCCAGCAGCATAGGCCCCTCCGCAGGGGGCACCGGGGAGCTGTTTTTT. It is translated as CASSIGPSAGGTGELFF.

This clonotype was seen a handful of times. The CDR3 coding sequence is TGTGCCATCAGTGGTACAGGGCTTTCCCAGCCCCAGCATTTT. Translated: CAISGTGLSQPQHF. This chain links TRBV10-3 with TRBJ1-5, with D tentatively TRBD1 (6 bases). Between the trimmed V and J ends, which lost 4 bases and 7 bases, there was a span of 14 bases. From germline, CDR1 is ENHRY and CDR2 SYGVKD. CDR3 size: 14 residues.

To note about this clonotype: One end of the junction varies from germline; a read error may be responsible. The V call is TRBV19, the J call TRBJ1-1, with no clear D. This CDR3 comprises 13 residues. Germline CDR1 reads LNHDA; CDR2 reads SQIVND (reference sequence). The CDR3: CASGIREGTEAFF. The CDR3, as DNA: TGTGCCAGTGGTATAAGGGAAGGTACTGAAGCTTTCTTT.

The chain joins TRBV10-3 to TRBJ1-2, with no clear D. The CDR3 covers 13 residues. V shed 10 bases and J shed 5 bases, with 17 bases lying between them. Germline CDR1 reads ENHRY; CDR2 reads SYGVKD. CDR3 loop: CATEPTDGYGYTF. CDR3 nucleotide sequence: TGTGCCACAGAACCGACGGATGGTTATGGCTACACCTTC.

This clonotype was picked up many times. The CDR3 region has the DNA TGTGCCAGCAGTTACTCGGGGTTACAGGGAGCCAACACTGAAGCTTTCTTT. Protein product: CASSYSGLQGANTEAFF. The chain links TRBV6-6 to TRBJ1-1, with a tentative D call TRBD1 (6 bases). The CDR3 has 17 residues. Trimming left V 0 bases short and J 2 bases short, with 16 bases between. Germline CDR1 is MNHNY and CDR2 is SVGAGI (reference sequence).

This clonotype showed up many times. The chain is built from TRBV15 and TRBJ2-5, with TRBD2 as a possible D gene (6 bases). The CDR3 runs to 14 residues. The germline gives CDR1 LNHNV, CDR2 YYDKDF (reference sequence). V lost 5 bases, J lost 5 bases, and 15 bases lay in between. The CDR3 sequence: CATSLRTGRETQYF. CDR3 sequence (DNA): TGTGCCACCAGCTTACGGACGGGGAGGGAGACCCAGTACTTC.

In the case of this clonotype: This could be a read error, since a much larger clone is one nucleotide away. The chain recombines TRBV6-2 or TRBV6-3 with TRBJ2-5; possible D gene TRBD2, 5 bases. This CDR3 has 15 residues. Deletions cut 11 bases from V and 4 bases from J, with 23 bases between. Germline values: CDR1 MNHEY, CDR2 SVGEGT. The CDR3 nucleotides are TGTGCCGGCACCTTAGCTCCCGACGCGGGAGAGACCCAGTACTTC. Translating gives CAGTLAPDAGETQYF.

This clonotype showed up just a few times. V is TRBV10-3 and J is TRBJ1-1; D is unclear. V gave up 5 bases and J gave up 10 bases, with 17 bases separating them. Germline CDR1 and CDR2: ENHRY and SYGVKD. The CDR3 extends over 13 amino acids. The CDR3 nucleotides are TGTGCCATCAGTACGCTTGGCGCTATGGGAGCTTTCTTT. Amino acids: CAISTLGAMGAFF.

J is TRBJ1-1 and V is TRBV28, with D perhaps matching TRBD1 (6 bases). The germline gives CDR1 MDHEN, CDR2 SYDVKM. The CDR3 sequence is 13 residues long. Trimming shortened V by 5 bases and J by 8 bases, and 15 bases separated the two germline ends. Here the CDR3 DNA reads TGTGCCAGCAGTCCGCCCGGGACATGGGAAGCTTTCTTT. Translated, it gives CASSPPGTWEAFF.

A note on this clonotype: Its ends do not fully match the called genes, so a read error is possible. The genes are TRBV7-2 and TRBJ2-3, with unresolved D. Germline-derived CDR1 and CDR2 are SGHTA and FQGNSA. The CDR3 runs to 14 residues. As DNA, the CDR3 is TGTGCTAGCACCCTATCGTTTTTCGCAGATACGCAGTATTTT. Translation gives CASTLSFFADTQYF.

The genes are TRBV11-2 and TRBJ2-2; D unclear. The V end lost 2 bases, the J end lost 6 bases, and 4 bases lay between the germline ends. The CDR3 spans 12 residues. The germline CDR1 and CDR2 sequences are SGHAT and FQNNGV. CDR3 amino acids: CASSLNPGELFF. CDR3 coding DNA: TGTGCCAGCAGCTTAAATCCCGGGGAGCTGTTTTTT.

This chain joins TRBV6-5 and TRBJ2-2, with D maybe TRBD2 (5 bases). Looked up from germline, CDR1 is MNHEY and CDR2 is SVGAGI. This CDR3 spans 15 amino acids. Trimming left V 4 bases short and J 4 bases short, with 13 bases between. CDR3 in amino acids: CASSSRREPTGELFF. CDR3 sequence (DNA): TGTGCCAGCAGTTCGCGTCGGGAACCCACCGGGGAGCTGTTTTTT.

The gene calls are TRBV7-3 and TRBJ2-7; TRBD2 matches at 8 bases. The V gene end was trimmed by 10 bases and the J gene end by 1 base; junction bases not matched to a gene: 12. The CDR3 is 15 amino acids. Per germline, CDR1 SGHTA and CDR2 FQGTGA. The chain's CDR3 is CATGKERERSYEQYF. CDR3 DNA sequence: TGTGCCACCGGGAAAGAGCGGGAGAGATCCTACGAGCAGTACTTC.

CDR3 bases: TGTGCCAGCAGACGACAGGGAGTTGGTCAGCCCCAGCATTTT. Translating gives CASRRQGVGQPQHF. V gene TRBV6-1 combines with J gene TRBJ1-5; 7 bases line up with TRBD1. The CDR3 covers 14 residues. The germline gives CDR1 MNHNS, CDR2 SASEGT. Losses at the gene ends were 6 bases for V and 6 bases for J; bases not matched to a gene: 8.

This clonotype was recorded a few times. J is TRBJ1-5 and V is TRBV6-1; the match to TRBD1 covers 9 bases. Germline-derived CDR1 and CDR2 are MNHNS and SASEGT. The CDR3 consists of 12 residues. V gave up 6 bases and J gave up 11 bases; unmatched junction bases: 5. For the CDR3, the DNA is TGTGCCAGCAGAACCGGGACAGGGACCCAGCATTTT. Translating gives CASRTGTGTQHF.

As DNA, the CDR3 is TGTGCCAGCAGAGCGACTAGCGGGAGGGCCAGCGGGGAGCTGTTTTTT. Translation: CASRATSGRASGELFF. V is TRBV6-1 and J is TRBJ2-2, with 14 bases identical to TRBD2. This CDR3 is 16 amino acids long. J gave up 7 bases and V 6 bases, and 7 bases lay outside the gene matches. Germline CDR1 is MNHNS and CDR2 is SASEGT.

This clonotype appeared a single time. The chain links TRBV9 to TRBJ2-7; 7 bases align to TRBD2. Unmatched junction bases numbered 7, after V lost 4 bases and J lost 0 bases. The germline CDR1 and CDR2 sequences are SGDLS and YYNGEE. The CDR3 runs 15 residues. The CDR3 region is CASSPVAGNSYEQYF. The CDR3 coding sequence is TGTGCCAGCAGCCCCGTAGCGGGCAACTCCTACGAGCAGTACTTC.

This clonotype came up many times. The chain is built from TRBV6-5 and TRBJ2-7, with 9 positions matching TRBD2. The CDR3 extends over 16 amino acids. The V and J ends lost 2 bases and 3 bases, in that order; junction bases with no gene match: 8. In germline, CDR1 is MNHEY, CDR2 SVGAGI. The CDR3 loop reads CASSYAAGGGGYEQYF. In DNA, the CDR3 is TGTGCCAGCAGTTACGCGGCGGGGGGGGGAGGCTACGAGCAGTACTTC.